A selection of T cell receptor beta chains follows, all from one sample in a study of blood T cell repertoires in COVID-19. Here immunoSEQ multiplex PCR was the method, and the copy in TCRdb shows in-frame clones only, minus some. Of 130,000 or so clones in the sample, around 80% were seen once. Sequenced input: peripheral blood. These receptor sequences come from a human donor in a cohort sampled during active COVID-19. Each CDR3 is given with its conserved first and last residue. The order of the fields is J gene, D gene, V gene, clone size, CDR3 DNA, CDR3 protein. D genes are given only for firm matches. Part of the rows lack a size; the others show once, few, many or a class for expanded clones.

j_gene: TRBJ2-1
d_gene: -
v_gene: TRBV12-3/TRBV12-4
abundance: -
CDR3nt: TGTGCCAGCAGTTTGGGGGAGGACAATGAGCAGTTCTTC
CDR3aa: CASSLGEDNEQFF

j_gene: TRBJ2-1
d_gene: -
v_gene: TRBV6-6
abundance: few
CDR3nt: TGTGCCAGCAGTTACCAGGGGTACAATGAGCAGTTCTTC
CDR3aa: CASSYQGYNEQFF

j_gene: TRBJ1-2
d_gene: -
v_gene: TRBV5-6
abundance: once
CDR3nt: TGTGCCAGCAGCTACCGGGGGGCTAACTATGGCTACACCTTC
CDR3aa: CASSYRGANYGYTF

j_gene: TRBJ2-1
d_gene: -
v_gene: TRBV4-1
abundance: few
CDR3nt: TGCGCCAGCAGCCAAGATCCCAGCGGGTCCCTCTCCTACAATGAGCAGTTCTTC
CDR3aa: CASSQDPSGSLSYNEQFF

j_gene: TRBJ1-1
d_gene: TRBD1
v_gene: TRBV7-9
abundance: -
CDR3nt: TGTGCCAGCAGCTTAGCAGGGGGCGGGAACACTGAAGCTTTCTTT
CDR3aa: CASSLAGGGNTEAFF

j_gene: TRBJ1-5
d_gene: -
v_gene: TRBV28
abundance: -
CDR3nt: TGTGCCAGCAGAAGTTACGGGAATAGCAATCAGCCCCAGCATTTT
CDR3aa: CASRSYGNSNQPQHF

j_gene: TRBJ2-3
d_gene: TRBD1
v_gene: TRBV30
abundance: -
CDR3nt: TGTGCCTGGAGCACCACCGGCAGGGGGTCGACAGATACGCAGTATTTT
CDR3aa: CAWSTTGRGSTDTQYF

j_gene: TRBJ2-7
d_gene: TRBD1
v_gene: TRBV5-4
abundance: -
CDR3nt: TGTGCCAGCAACCAGGACAGGGGAAGAAGGGAGCAGTACTTC
CDR3aa: CASNQDRGRREQYF

j_gene: TRBJ2-7
d_gene: TRBD1
v_gene: TRBV18
abundance: -
CDR3nt: TGTGCCAGCTCAGTGGACAGGGGGTCCTACGAGCAGTACTTC
CDR3aa: CASSVDRGSYEQYF

j_gene: TRBJ2-6
d_gene: -
v_gene: TRBV11-2
abundance: -
CDR3nt: TGTGCCAGCAGCTTAGATCTGACACACTCTGGGGCCAACGTCCTGACTTTC
CDR3aa: CASSLDLTHSGANVLTF

j_gene: TRBJ1-5
d_gene: TRBD1
v_gene: TRBV7-8
abundance: -
CDR3nt: TGTGCCAGCAGCTTATACAGGGGCGGCAATCAGCCCCAGCATTTT
CDR3aa: CASSLYRGGNQPQHF

j_gene: TRBJ1-1
d_gene: TRBD1
v_gene: TRBV10-1
abundance: few
CDR3nt: TGCGCCAGCAGTGAGAAGGTGACAGGGGGCACTGAAGCTTTCTTT
CDR3aa: CASSEKVTGGTEAFF

j_gene: TRBJ1-1
d_gene: -
v_gene: TRBV12-5
abundance: -
CDR3nt: TGTGCTAGTGGTTTGGTATTACAGGGAAAGGTAGTGAACACTGAAGCTTTCTTT
CDR3aa: CASGLVLQGKVVNTEAFF

j_gene: TRBJ2-3
d_gene: -
v_gene: TRBV3-1/TRBV3-2
abundance: -
CDR3nt: TGTGCCAGCAGCCAAGCTGGCCTAGCGTCAGATACGCAGTATTTT
CDR3aa: CASSQAGLASDTQYF

j_gene: TRBJ2-7
d_gene: -
v_gene: TRBV19
abundance: few
CDR3nt: TGTGCCAGTAGTATACGAGGGGGCGAGCAGTACTTC
CDR3aa: CASSIRGGEQYF

j_gene: TRBJ1-1
d_gene: -
v_gene: TRBV19
abundance: -
CDR3nt: TGTGCCAGTAGTATAGGCGGGGCGGGCGCAAGAGTGCCTGCTGACTTT
CDR3aa: CASSIGGAGARVPADF

j_gene: TRBJ2-1
d_gene: TRBD2
v_gene: TRBV3-1/TRBV3-2
abundance: few
CDR3nt: TGTGCCAGCAGCCCCACCCCGGGACTAGTTGAGAGTGAGCAGTTCTTC
CDR3aa: CASSPTPGLVESEQFF

j_gene: TRBJ2-2
d_gene: -
v_gene: TRBV7-2
abundance: -
CDR3nt: TGTGCCAGCAGCCCAGCTGGGCTTTACACCGGGGAGCTGTTTTTT
CDR3aa: CASSPAGLYTGELFF

j_gene: TRBJ1-1
d_gene: TRBD1
v_gene: TRBV7-6
abundance: -
CDR3nt: TGTGCCAGCAGCCCAAGGACAGGGATGAACACTGAAGCTTTCTTT
CDR3aa: CASSPRTGMNTEAFF

j_gene: TRBJ1-1
d_gene: -
v_gene: TRBV10-2
abundance: -
CDR3nt: TGCGCCAGCAGTGACAGGGGTAAGGCTTTCTTT
CDR3aa: CASSDRGKAFF

j_gene: TRBJ2-7
d_gene: TRBD2
v_gene: TRBV30
abundance: -
CDR3nt: TGTGCCTGGAGTAATAGACCGGGGGGCGAGCAGTACTTC
CDR3aa: CAWSNRPGGEQYF

j_gene: TRBJ1-2
d_gene: TRBD1
v_gene: TRBV2
abundance: -
CDR3nt: TGTGCCAGCGGGCTGGACAGGGTTGGCTATGGCTACACCTTC
CDR3aa: CASGLDRVGYGYTF

j_gene: TRBJ1-2
d_gene: -
v_gene: TRBV6-6
abundance: -
CDR3nt: TGTGCCAGCCGGGGGGGCACGTATGGCTACACCTTC
CDR3aa: CASRGGTYGYTF

j_gene: TRBJ1-2
d_gene: TRBD1
v_gene: TRBV28
abundance: -
CDR3nt: TGTGCCAGCAGTACACAGGGGAATGGCTACACCTTC
CDR3aa: CASSTQGNGYTF

j_gene: TRBJ2-3
d_gene: -
v_gene: TRBV7-2
abundance: -
CDR3nt: TGTGCCAGCAGCTTAAGCCCCGCTAGCGAGCAGTATTTT
CDR3aa: CASSLSPASEQYF

j_gene: TRBJ2-1
d_gene: -
v_gene: TRBV10-2
abundance: -
CDR3nt: TGCGCCAGCATAACGCCGACGAGGGGGGGGCTTATAAATGAGCAGTTCTTC
CDR3aa: CASITPTRGGLINEQFF

j_gene: TRBJ1-2
d_gene: -
v_gene: TRBV18
abundance: -
CDR3nt: TGTGCCAGCTCACCGCCGGGACACAACTATGGCTACACCTTC
CDR3aa: CASSPPGHNYGYTF

j_gene: TRBJ1-5
d_gene: -
v_gene: TRBV18
abundance: -
CDR3nt: TGTGCCAGCTCATACATGGAGTCCGACAATCAGCCCCAGCATTTT
CDR3aa: CASSYMESDNQPQHF

j_gene: TRBJ1-2
d_gene: -
v_gene: TRBV27
abundance: -
CDR3nt: TGTGCCAGCAGTCCAAACCCTAGGGGACTTAGAATTGTGAACTATGGCTACACCTTC
CDR3aa: CASSPNPRGLRIVNYGYTF

j_gene: TRBJ1-6
d_gene: -
v_gene: TRBV7-3
abundance: few
CDR3nt: TGTGCCAGCAGCTCTGGAGGTTTAGGCTCCCTCCACTTT
CDR3aa: CASSSGGLGSLHF

j_gene: TRBJ2-6
d_gene: -
v_gene: TRBV30
abundance: -
CDR3nt: TGTGCCTGCGCCAACTGGGGGGCCAACGTCCTGACTTTC
CDR3aa: CACANWGANVLTF

j_gene: TRBJ2-7
d_gene: -
v_gene: TRBV11-1
abundance: -
CDR3nt: TGTGCCAGCAGCAAAAAACTCGGACAGTACTCCTACGAGCAGTACTTC
CDR3aa: CASSKKLGQYSYEQYF

j_gene: TRBJ2-1
d_gene: -
v_gene: TRBV6-6
abundance: -
CDR3nt: TGTGCCAGCAGCGTGTCGAGCTCCTACAATGAGCAGTTCTTC
CDR3aa: CASSVSSSYNEQFF

j_gene: TRBJ1-6
d_gene: -
v_gene: TRBV7-2
abundance: -
CDR3nt: TGTGCCAGCAGCTCCCTTATTAATTCACCCCTCCACTTT
CDR3aa: CASSSLINSPLHF

j_gene: TRBJ2-1
d_gene: TRBD1
v_gene: TRBV11-2
abundance: -
CDR3nt: TGTGCCACCCAAACCGACAGGGCAATAAATGAGCAGTTCTTC
CDR3aa: CATQTDRAINEQFF

j_gene: TRBJ2-1
d_gene: TRBD1
v_gene: TRBV3-1/TRBV3-2
abundance: -
CDR3nt: TGTGCCAGCAGCCCTTCCCCCGGGACAGGGGGGTACAATGAGCAGTTCTTC
CDR3aa: CASSPSPGTGGYNEQFF

j_gene: TRBJ2-3
d_gene: -
v_gene: TRBV10-3
abundance: -
CDR3nt: TGTGCCATCAGTGAGCCTCAGGGCACAGATACGCAGTATTTT
CDR3aa: CAISEPQGTDTQYF

j_gene: TRBJ2-7
d_gene: -
v_gene: TRBV6-4
abundance: -
CDR3nt: TGTGCCAGCAGTGACCCCCCGACGTTTGGTAGCCGTCCCGAGCAGTACTTC
CDR3aa: CASSDPPTFGSRPEQYF

j_gene: TRBJ1-5
d_gene: TRBD1
v_gene: TRBV19
abundance: -
CDR3nt: TGTGCCAGTAGTCTCAAGACAGGGAGCAATCAGCCCCAGCATTTT
CDR3aa: CASSLKTGSNQPQHF

j_gene: TRBJ2-5
d_gene: TRBD2
v_gene: TRBV7-3
abundance: -
CDR3nt: TGTGCCAGCAGCACAAGCGGGGGGGCGGAGACCCAGTACTTC
CDR3aa: CASSTSGGAETQYF

j_gene: TRBJ2-1
d_gene: -
v_gene: TRBV30
abundance: -
CDR3nt: TGTGCCGGAGGACAGAGCTCCTACAATGAGCAGTTCTTC
CDR3aa: CAGGQSSYNEQFF

j_gene: TRBJ1-2
d_gene: -
v_gene: TRBV24-1
abundance: -
CDR3nt: TGTGCCACCAGTGATCAGGACAGCTCCTATGGCTACACCTTC
CDR3aa: CATSDQDSSYGYTF

j_gene: TRBJ2-2
d_gene: -
v_gene: TRBV19
abundance: few
CDR3nt: TGTGCCAGTAGTTCCGGGACCGGGGAGCTGTTTTTT
CDR3aa: CASSSGTGELFF

j_gene: TRBJ2-7
d_gene: -
v_gene: TRBV6-2/TRBV6-3
abundance: -
CDR3nt: TGTGCCAGCAGTTACTCCAGGGCCTACTACGAGCAGTACTTC
CDR3aa: CASSYSRAYYEQYF

j_gene: TRBJ1-4
d_gene: TRBD1
v_gene: TRBV2
abundance: -
CDR3nt: TGTGCCAGCATTGAAGACAGGGGCCCTAATGAAAAACTGTTTTTT
CDR3aa: CASIEDRGPNEKLFF

j_gene: TRBJ1-3
d_gene: TRBD1
v_gene: TRBV7-8
abundance: -
CDR3nt: TGTGCCAGCAGCTTAGGTACAGGGGCCACGATGACCATATATTTT
CDR3aa: CASSLGTGATMTIYF

j_gene: TRBJ1-1
d_gene: -
v_gene: TRBV6-5
abundance: -
CDR3nt: TGTGCCAGCAGCCAACAGGGAATGAACACTGAAGCTTTCTTT
CDR3aa: CASSQQGMNTEAFF

j_gene: TRBJ2-7
d_gene: -
v_gene: TRBV18
abundance: -
CDR3nt: TGTGCCAGCTCATCCTCCGGGACGGGAGCCTACGAGCAGTACTTC
CDR3aa: CASSSSGTGAYEQYF

j_gene: TRBJ2-3
d_gene: -
v_gene: TRBV7-3
abundance: -
CDR3nt: TGTGCCAGCAGCTTAACCCCCAGCGGGCGCACAGATACGCAGTATTTT
CDR3aa: CASSLTPSGRTDTQYF

j_gene: TRBJ2-5
d_gene: -
v_gene: TRBV12-3/TRBV12-4
abundance: once
CDR3nt: TGTGCCAGCAGTTCGATCGGGACCCAGTACTTC
CDR3aa: CASSSIGTQYF

j_gene: TRBJ2-1
d_gene: -
v_gene: TRBV2
abundance: -
CDR3nt: TGTGCCAGCAGTGACTCGCGGGGTAGAGTCGGTGAGCAGTTCTTC
CDR3aa: CASSDSRGRVGEQFF

j_gene: TRBJ1-5
d_gene: -
v_gene: TRBV3-1/TRBV3-2
abundance: -
CDR3nt: TGTGCCAGTTCCAGGCAGGGTGACGGTCAGCCCCAGCATTTT
CDR3aa: CASSRQGDGQPQHF

j_gene: TRBJ1-1
d_gene: -
v_gene: TRBV5-8
abundance: -
CDR3nt: TGTGCCAGCAGCTTGGGTCCGGGCACTGAAGCTTTCTTT
CDR3aa: CASSLGPGTEAFF